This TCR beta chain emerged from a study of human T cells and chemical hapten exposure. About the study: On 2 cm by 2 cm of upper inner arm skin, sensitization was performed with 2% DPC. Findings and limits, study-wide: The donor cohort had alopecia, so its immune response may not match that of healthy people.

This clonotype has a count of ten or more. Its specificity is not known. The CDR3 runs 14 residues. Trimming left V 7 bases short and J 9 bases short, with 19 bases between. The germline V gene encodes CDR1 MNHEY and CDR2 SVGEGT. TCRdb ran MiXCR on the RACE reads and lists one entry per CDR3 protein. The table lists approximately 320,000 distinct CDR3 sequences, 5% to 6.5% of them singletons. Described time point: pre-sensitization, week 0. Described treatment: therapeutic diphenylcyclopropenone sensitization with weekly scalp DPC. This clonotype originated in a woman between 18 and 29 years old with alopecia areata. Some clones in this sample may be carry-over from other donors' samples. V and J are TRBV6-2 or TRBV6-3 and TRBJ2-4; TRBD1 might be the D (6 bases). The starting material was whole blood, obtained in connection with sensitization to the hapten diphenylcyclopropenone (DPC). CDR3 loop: CASTKQQGLGIQYF. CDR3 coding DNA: TGTGCCAGCACCAAACAGCAGGGGCTGGGCATTCAGTACTTC.